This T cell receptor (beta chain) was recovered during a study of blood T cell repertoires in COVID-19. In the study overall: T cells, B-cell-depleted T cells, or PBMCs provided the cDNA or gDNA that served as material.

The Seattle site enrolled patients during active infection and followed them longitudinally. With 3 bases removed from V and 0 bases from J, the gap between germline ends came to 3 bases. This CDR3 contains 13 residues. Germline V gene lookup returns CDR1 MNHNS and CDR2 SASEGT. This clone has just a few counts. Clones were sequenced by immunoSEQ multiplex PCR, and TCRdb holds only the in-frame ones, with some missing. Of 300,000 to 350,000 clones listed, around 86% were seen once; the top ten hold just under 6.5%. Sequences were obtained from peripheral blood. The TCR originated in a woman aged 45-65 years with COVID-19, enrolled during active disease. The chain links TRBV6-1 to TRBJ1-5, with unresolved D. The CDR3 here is CASSDLSNQPQHF. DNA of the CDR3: TGTGCCAGCAGTGACCTTAGCAATCAGCCCCAGCATTTT.